The 25 T cell receptor beta chains in this list originate from one sample, sequenced in a study of T-cell reconstitution after alpha-beta-depleted transplantation in children. Unique molecular identifiers tagged the TCRbeta library. TCRdb re-analysed the PCR reads in MiXCR, keeping a single row per CDR3 protein. The data contain around 370,000 distinct CDR3 sequences, 10% to 13% of them singletons. The starting material was PBMCs from the stem cell graft donor, obtained from the stem cell graft. These receptor sequences come from a human donor who donated a stem cell graft to a child with acute lymphoblastic leukemia.

The rearrangement links TRBV6-2 or TRBV6-3 to TRBJ2-5; unclear D gene. Trimming removed 2 bases from V and 7 bases from J, with 17 bases in between. The V gene's germline CDR1 is MNHEY and CDR2 SVGEGT. CDR3 length: 15 amino acids. The CDR3 DNA follows: TGTGCCAGCAGTTACCCTCTGGACGGGCTGGCGACCCAGTACTTC. Encoded protein: CASSYPLDGLATQYF.

The V call is TRBV6-5, the J call TRBJ2-7; tentatively, D is TRBD1 (6 bases). Germline V gene lookup returns CDR1 MNHEY and CDR2 SVGAGI. This CDR3 is 16 amino acids long. Trimming cost V 1 base and J 0 bases, with 13 bases left between them. The CDR3 sequence: CASSYLTGPSSYEQYF. The DNA for the CDR3 is TGTGCCAGCAGTTACTTAACAGGGCCAAGCTCCTACGAGCAGTACTTC.

V is TRBV20-1 and J is TRBJ2-3, with TRBD2 matching 12 bases. Germline CDR1 reads DFQATT; CDR2 reads SNEGSKA (reference sequence). The V gene end was trimmed by 0 bases and the J gene end by 0 bases; junction bases not matched to a gene: 4. The CDR3 runs 17 residues. CDR3 bases: TGCAGTGCTAGAGATCCCGGGACTAGCGGGAGCACAGATACGCAGTATTTT. Amino acids: CSARDPGTSGSTDTQYF.

V usage is TRBV27 and J usage is TRBJ2-7, with 15 bases that match TRBD2. The CDR3 is 20 amino acids. Germline CDR1 is MNHEY and CDR2 is SMNVEV (reference sequence). V lost 5 bases, J lost 1 base, and 15 bases stayed unmatched. This CDR3 reads CASSPSAAGLAGGLSYEQYF. The DNA of the CDR3 is TGTGCCAGCAGTCCCTCCGCCGCGGGACTAGCGGGAGGACTATCCTACGAGCAGTACTTC.

In its sample, this clonotype was seen many times. CDR3 nucleotide sequence: TGTGCCAGCAGCTATAGCGGGAGTTTCGAGACCCAGTACTTC. The encoded protein is CASSYSGSFETQYF. The chain links TRBV7-2 to TRBJ2-5; 9 bases fit TRBD2. With 4 bases clipped from V and 5 bases from J, the junction kept 5 bases outside the gene matches. CDR1 and CDR2 (germline): SGHTA, FQGNSA. The CDR3 is 14 amino acids.

This clonotype was detected only a few times. DNA of the CDR3: TGTGCCAGCAGCTTAGTTACGGCAGGGGCCAACGTCCTGACTTTC. Translation: CASSLVTAGANVLTF. V and J are TRBV7-2 and TRBJ2-6; D gene unclear. The CDR3 has 15 amino acids. Germline CDR1 SGHTA, CDR2 FQGNSA. With 1 base removed from V and 4 bases from J, the gap between germline ends came to 8 bases.

V gene TRBV27 combines with J gene TRBJ2-7; 8 bases agree with TRBD2. V was clipped by 5 bases and J by 2 bases; unmatched bases: 5. Germline lookup yields CDR1 MNHEY and CDR2 SMNVEV (reference sequence). This CDR3 region has 14 residues. The CDR3 coding sequence is TGTGCCAGCAGTCCAATAGCGGGGCCCTACGAGCAGTACTTC. Its translation: CASSPIAGPYEQYF.

The chain joins TRBV9 to TRBJ2-2, with D unclear. The CDR3 is 17 residues long. Between the trimmed V and J ends, which lost 5 bases and 7 bases, there was a span of 24 bases. The germline V gene encodes CDR1 SGDLS and CDR2 YYNGEE. This CDR3 reads CASSAPEAAVIVGELFF. The CDR3 coding sequence is TGTGCCAGCAGTGCCCCCGAGGCCGCCGTTATAGTCGGGGAGCTGTTTTTT.

V gene TRBV5-1 combines with J gene TRBJ1-2; TRBD1 might be the D (6 bases). Germline CDR1 reads SGHRS; CDR2 reads YFSETQ. The CDR3 has 13 amino acids. The V end was cut by 0 bases, the J end by 8 bases, with 11 bases between. CDR3 coding DNA: TGCGCCAGCAGCTTGGACGGGACACACGGCTACACCTTC. It yields the protein CASSLDGTHGYTF.

This clonotype was picked up a small number of times. CDR3 nucleotides: TGCGCCAGCAGCGTTGGGACTAGCGTGTCCTACAATGAGCAGTTCTTC. This translates into CASSVGTSVSYNEQFF. The V call is TRBV5-1, the J call TRBJ2-1, with 10 nucleotides matching TRBD2. Germline V gene lookup returns CDR1 SGHRS and CDR2 YFSETQ. Trimming at V came to 4 bases and at J to 1 base, leaving 5 bases not matched to a gene. CDR3 length: 16 amino acids.

This clonotype turned up a few times. The V call is TRBV7-3, the J call TRBJ2-7; 10 bases match TRBD1. Germline CDR1 SGHTA, CDR2 FQGTGA. The CDR3 is 18 amino acids. V gave up 4 bases and J gave up 4 bases; unmatched junction bases: 16. This CDR3 is CASSSHTTDRGIPYEQYF. The DNA of the CDR3 is TGTGCCAGCAGCTCCCATACAACGGACAGGGGGATCCCTTACGAGCAGTACTTC.

There are a few counts of this clonotype. J is TRBJ2-5 and V is TRBV5-1, with 7 positions matching TRBD2. With V trimmed by 4 bases and J by 5 bases, 14 bases remained unmatched. The CDR3 sequence is 16 residues long. Germline lookup yields CDR1 SGHRS and CDR2 YFSETQ. CDR3 sequence reads: CASSPVLADTRETQYF. The CDR3 bases are TGCGCCAGCAGCCCAGTCCTAGCGGACACCCGGGAGACCCAGTACTTC.

This chain uses TRBV7-9 with TRBJ2-1, with a weak D call TRBD1 (6 bases). The CDR3 runs 17 residues. CDR1 is SEHNR, CDR2 FQNEAQ, per germline (reference sequence). V gave up 4 bases and J gave up 0 bases, with 16 bases separating them. Written as DNA, the CDR3 is TGTGCCAGCAGCTCAAGCAGGGGCCGCAGCTCCTACAATGAGCAGTTCTTC. Protein product: CASSSSRGRSSYNEQFF.

The V and J genes are TRBV27 and TRBJ2-1; a weak D match, TRBD2 (6 bases). V was shortened by 9 bases and J by 0 bases, with 9 bases between the two germline ends. CDR1 MNHEY and CDR2 SMNVEV come from the germline V gene (reference sequence). There are 13 residues in the CDR3. The CDR3 DNA is TGTGCCAGTCAGGAGGGCTCCTACAATGAGCAGTTCTTC. Protein: CASQEGSYNEQFF.

This clonotype was seen only a few times. V and J are TRBV4-3 and TRBJ1-2; a possible D gene is TRBD1 (6 bases). This CDR3 spans 15 amino acids. Trimming pared 2 bases from V and 8 bases from J, leaving 18 bases between. Looked up from germline, CDR1 is LGHNA and CDR2 is YSLEER. For the CDR3, the DNA is TGCGCCAGCAGCCAACAACAGGGAGCACGCCGCGGCTACACCTTC. Translating gives CASSQQQGARRGYTF.

In its sample, this clonotype was seen a few times. CDR3 residues: CASMTGSTSTDTQYF. The CDR3 DNA sequence: TGTGCCAGCATGACGGGGTCAACTAGCACAGATACGCAGTATTTT. The V gene is TRBV2, the J gene TRBJ2-3; possibly TRBD2 for D (5 bases). Germline lookup yields CDR1 SNHLY and CDR2 FYNNEI. V was cut by 7 bases and J by 0 bases, with 14 bases left in between. This CDR3 is built from 15 residues.

This clonotype was observed a handful of times. The V call is TRBV7-3, the J call TRBJ2-3, with D unclear. The V and J ends lost 1 base and 1 base respectively, with 9 bases between them. In germline, CDR1 is SGHTA, CDR2 FQGTGA. The CDR3 extends over 15 amino acids. The CDR3 region has the DNA TGTGCCAGCAGCTTAATCCGGAGCCGCACAGATACGCAGTATTTT. Translating gives CASSLIRSRTDTQYF. Full variable domain (outside the CDR3, taken from reference TRBV7-3 and TRBJ2-3): GAGVSQTPSNKVTEKGKYVELRCDPISGHTALYWYRQSLGQGPEFLIYFQGTGAADDSGLPNDRFFAVRPEGSVSTLKIQRTERGDSAVYLCASSLIRSRTDTQYFGPGTRLTVL.

The rearrangement joins TRBV11-2 to TRBJ2-5; 8 bases are shared with TRBD2. Germline values: CDR1 SGHAT, CDR2 FQNNGV. CDR3 length: 21 amino acids. Trimming removed 1 base from V and 2 bases from J; junction bases left unmatched: 21. The chain's CDR3 is CASSLGDHPGERERKQETQYF. The DNA for the CDR3 is TGTGCCAGCAGCTTAGGGGATCATCCTGGGGAGCGGGAGAGGAAACAAGAGACCCAGTACTTC. Supplemented by reference TRBV11-2 and TRBJ2-5, the full variable domain reads EAGVAQSPRYKIIEKRQSVAFWCNPISGHATLYWYQQILGQGPKLLIQFQNNGVVDDSQLPKDRFSAERLKGVDSTLKIQPAKLEDSAVYLCASSLGDHPGERERKQETQYFGPGTRLLVL.

The chain recombines TRBV6-2 or TRBV6-3 with TRBJ2-2; no definite D call. The CDR3 totals 14 residues. V lost 6 bases and J lost 6, with 14 bases in between. CDR1 and CDR2 from the germline V gene are MNHEY and SVGEGT. CDR3 in DNA: TGTGCCAGCAGCTTGGACGGATTCTCCGGGGAGCTGTTTTTT. The encoded protein is CASSLDGFSGELFF.

The chain has TRBV27 and TRBJ2-7; 10 nucleotides match TRBD1. The CDR3 is 14 amino acids. With V trimmed by 5 bases and J by 2 bases, 3 bases remained unmatched. Germline V gene lookup returns CDR1 MNHEY and CDR2 SMNVEV (reference sequence). The CDR3 reads CASSVGQGAYEQYF. In DNA form, the CDR3 reads TGTGCCAGCAGTGTAGGACAGGGGGCCTACGAGCAGTACTTC.

This clonotype occurred many times. The V gene is TRBV20-1, the J gene TRBJ2-7; 7 bases line up with TRBD2. V lost 0 bases to trimming and J lost 2 bases; unmatched junction nucleotides: 7. Germline CDR1 is DFQATT and CDR2 is SNEGSKA (reference sequence). This CDR3 has 15 residues. CDR3 amino acids: CSARDKERGTYEQYF. The CDR3 DNA reads TGCAGTGCTAGAGATAAGGAGCGGGGAACCTACGAGCAGTACTTC.

As DNA, the CDR3 is TGTGCCACTTTAGCGGGAGGCGCCTACAATGAGCAGTTCTTC. Translation gives CATLAGGAYNEQFF. The genes are TRBV28 and TRBJ2-1; 10 bases are shared with TRBD2. J was trimmed by 2 bases and V by 10 bases; bases with no gene match: 5. The CDR3 consists of 14 residues. Germline assignment: CDR1 MDHEN and CDR2 SYDVKM.

This clonotype was observed a few times. The rearrangement uses TRBV29-1 and TRBJ2-6, with TRBD1 matching over 11 bases. Germline loops: CDR1 SQVTM, CDR2 ANQGSEA. The CDR3 is 16 amino acids. Trimming at V came to 6 bases and at J to 0 bases, leaving 4 bases not matched to a gene. The CDR3 DNA is TGCAGCGTGGGGACAGGGGGTAGCTCTGGGGCCAACGTCCTGACTTTC. As protein: CSVGTGGSSGANVLTF.

This clonotype was recorded many times. Germline is not matched at one junction end, which may reflect a read error. The chain couples TRBV29-1 to TRBJ1-1, with D uncertain. The CDR3 loop spans 18 amino acids. Germline loops: CDR1 SQVTM, CDR2 ANQGSEA. This CDR3 reads CSVEDRMYFGDGNTEAFF. The CDR3 DNA follows: TGCAGCGTGGAAGACCGTATGTATTTCGGGGATGGGAACACTGAAGCTTTCTTT. Using reference TRBV29-1 and TRBJ1-1 for the parts outside the CDR3, the full variable domain is SAVISQKPSRDICQRGTSLTIQCQVDSQVTMMFWYRQQPGQSLTLIATANQGSEATYESGFVIDKFPISRPNLTFSTLTVSNMSPEDSSIYLCSVEDRMYFGDGNTEAFFGQGTRLTVV.

The chain links TRBV27 to TRBJ2-7; TRBD1 is a possible D gene (6 bases). The germline gives CDR1 MNHEY, CDR2 SMNVEV (reference sequence). The CDR3 sequence is 15 residues long. Trimming removed 4 bases at V and 0 bases at J, with 13 bases between. The CDR3 bases are TGTGCCAGCAGTTCCAATACAGGGAGCTCCTACGAGCAGTACTTC. As protein: CASSSNTGSSYEQYF.